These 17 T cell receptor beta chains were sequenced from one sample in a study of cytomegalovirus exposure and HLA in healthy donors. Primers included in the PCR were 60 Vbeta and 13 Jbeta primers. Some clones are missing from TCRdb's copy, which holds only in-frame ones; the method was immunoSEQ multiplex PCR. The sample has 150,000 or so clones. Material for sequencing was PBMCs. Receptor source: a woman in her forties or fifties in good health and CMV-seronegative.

In DNA, the CDR3 is TGCGCCAGCAGCCGAGGGGAGGCTGAGAACACTGAAGCTTTCTTT. This codes for CASSRGEAENTEAFF. V and J are TRBV5-1 and TRBJ1-1; weak D call: TRBD1 (5 bases). Trimming removed 4 bases at V and 1 base at J, with 14 bases between. CDR3 length: 15 amino acids. The germline V gene has CDR1 SGHRS and CDR2 YFSETQ. Looking up the rest from reference TRBV5-1 and TRBJ1-1 gives the full variable domain: KAGVTQTPRYLIKTRGQQVTLSCSPISGHRSVSWYQQTPGQGLQFLFEYFSETQRNKGNFPGRFSGRQFSNSRSEMNVSTLELGDSALYLCASSRGEAENTEAFFGQGTRLTVV.

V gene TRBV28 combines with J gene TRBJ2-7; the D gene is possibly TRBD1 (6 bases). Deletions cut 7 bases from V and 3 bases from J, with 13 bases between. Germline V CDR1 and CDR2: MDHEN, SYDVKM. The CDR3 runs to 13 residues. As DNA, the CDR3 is TGTGCCAGCACTCCTGGGGGCGGCTACGAGCAGTACTTC. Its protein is CASTPGGGYEQYF.

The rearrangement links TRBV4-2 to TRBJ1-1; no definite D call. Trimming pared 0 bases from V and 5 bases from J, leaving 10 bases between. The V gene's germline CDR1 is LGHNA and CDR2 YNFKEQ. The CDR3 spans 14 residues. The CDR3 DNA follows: TGTGCCAGCAGCCAAGACGCCACTAGGACTGAAGCTTTCTTT. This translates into CASSQDATRTEAFF.

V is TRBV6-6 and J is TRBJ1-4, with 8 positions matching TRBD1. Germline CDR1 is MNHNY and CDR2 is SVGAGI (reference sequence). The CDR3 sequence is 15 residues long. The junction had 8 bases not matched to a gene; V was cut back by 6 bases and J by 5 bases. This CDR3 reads CASRGRTGPNEKLFF. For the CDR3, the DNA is TGTGCCAGCAGAGGGAGGACAGGGCCAAATGAAAAACTGTTTTTT.

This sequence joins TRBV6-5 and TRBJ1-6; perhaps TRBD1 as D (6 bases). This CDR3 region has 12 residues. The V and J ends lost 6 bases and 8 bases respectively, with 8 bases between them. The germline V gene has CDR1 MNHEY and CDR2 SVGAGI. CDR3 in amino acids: CASSAGDSPLHF. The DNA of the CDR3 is TGTGCCAGCAGCGCAGGGGATTCACCCCTCCACTTT.

The CDR3 is CASSQVQVSEKLFF. The DNA of the CDR3 is TGCGCCAGCAGCCAAGTCCAGGTTTCTGAAAAACTGTTTTTT. The V call is TRBV4-1, the J call TRBJ1-4; D is uncertain. This CDR3 region has 14 residues. Germline loops: CDR1 MGHRA, CDR2 YSYEKL. Trimming pared 1 base from V and 7 bases from J, leaving 10 bases between.

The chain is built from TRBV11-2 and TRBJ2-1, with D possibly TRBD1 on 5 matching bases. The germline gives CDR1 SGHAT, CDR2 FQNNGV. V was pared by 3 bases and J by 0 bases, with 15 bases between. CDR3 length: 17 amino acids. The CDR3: CASSFGASMSSYNEQFF. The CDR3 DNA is TGTGCCAGCAGCTTTGGGGCCTCGATGAGCTCCTACAATGAGCAGTTCTTC. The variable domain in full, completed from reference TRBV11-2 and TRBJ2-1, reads EAGVAQSPRYKIIEKRQSVAFWCNPISGHATLYWYQQILGQGPKLLIQFQNNGVVDDSQLPKDRFSAERLKGVDSTLKIQPAKLEDSAVYLCASSFGASMSSYNEQFFGPGTRLTVL.

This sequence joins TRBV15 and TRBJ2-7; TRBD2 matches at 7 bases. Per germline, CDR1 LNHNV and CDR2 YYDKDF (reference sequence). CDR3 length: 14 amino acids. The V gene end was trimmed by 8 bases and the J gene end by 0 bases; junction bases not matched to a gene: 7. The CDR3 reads CATGRRGSSYEQYF. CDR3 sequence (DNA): TGTGCCACCGGGCGACGCGGGAGCTCCTACGAGCAGTACTTC.

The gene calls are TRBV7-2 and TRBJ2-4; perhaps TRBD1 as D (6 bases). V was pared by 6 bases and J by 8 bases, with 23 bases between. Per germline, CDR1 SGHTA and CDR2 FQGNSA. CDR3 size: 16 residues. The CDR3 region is CASRSHGGGRVDIQYF. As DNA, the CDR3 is TGTGCCAGCAGGTCTCACGGTGGGGGCAGGGTAGACATTCAGTACTTC.

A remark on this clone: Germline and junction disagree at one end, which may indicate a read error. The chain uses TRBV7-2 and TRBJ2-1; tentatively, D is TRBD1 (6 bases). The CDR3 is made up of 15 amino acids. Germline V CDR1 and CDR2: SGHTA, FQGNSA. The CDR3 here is CASSGSGTRYSEQFF. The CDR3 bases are TGTGCCAGCAGCGGCTCCGGGACAAGGTACAGTGAGCAGTTCTTC.

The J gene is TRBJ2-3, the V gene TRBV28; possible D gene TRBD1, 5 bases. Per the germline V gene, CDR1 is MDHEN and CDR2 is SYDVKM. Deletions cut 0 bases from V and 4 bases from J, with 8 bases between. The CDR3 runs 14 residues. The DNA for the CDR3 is TGTGCCAGCAGTTTATGGGTGGGGCCAGATACGCAGTATTTT. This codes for CASSLWVGPDTQYF.

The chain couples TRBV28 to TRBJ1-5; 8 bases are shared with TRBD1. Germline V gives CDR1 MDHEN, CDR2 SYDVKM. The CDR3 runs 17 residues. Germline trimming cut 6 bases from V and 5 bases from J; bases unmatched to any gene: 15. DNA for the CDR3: TGTGCCAGCAGCTCAGGGGGCGAGCTCGCCACATATCAGCCCCAGCATTTT. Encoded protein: CASSSGGELATYQPQHF.

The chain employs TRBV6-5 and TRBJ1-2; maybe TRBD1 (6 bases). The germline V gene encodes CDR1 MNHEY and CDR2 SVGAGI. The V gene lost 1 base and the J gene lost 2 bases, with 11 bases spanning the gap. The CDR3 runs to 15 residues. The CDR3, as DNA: TGTGCCAGCAGTTACTTACAGGGAGAAAACTATGGCTACACCTTC. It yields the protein CASSYLQGENYGYTF.

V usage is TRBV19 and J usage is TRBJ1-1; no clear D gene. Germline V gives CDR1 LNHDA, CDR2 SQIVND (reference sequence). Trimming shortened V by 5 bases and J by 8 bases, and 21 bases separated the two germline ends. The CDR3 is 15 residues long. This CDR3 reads CASSSPRGSALEAFF. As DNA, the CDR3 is TGTGCCAGTAGTTCCCCCCGGGGTTCCGCACTAGAAGCTTTCTTT.

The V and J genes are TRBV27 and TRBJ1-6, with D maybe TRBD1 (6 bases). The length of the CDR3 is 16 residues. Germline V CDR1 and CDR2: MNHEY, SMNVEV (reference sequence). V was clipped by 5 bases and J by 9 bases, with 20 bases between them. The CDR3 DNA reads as TGTGCCAGCAGTACATCAGGGGCGCGGTACGGTTCACCCCTCCACTTT. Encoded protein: CASSTSGARYGSPLHF.

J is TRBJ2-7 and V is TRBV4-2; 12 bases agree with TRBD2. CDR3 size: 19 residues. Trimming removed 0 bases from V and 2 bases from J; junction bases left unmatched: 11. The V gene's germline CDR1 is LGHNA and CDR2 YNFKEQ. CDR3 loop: CASSQDLGTSGYVAYEQYF. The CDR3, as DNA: TGTGCCAGCAGCCAAGATCTAGGGACTAGCGGGTATGTCGCCTACGAGCAGTACTTC.

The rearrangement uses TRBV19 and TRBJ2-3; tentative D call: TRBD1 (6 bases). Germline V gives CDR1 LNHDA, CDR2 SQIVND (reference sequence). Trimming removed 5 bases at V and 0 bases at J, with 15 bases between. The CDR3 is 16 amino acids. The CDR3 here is CASSSRKGVSTDTQYF. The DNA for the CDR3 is TGTGCCAGTAGTTCCCGGAAGGGGGTTAGCACAGATACGCAGTATTTT.